One sample yielded the 18 T cell receptor beta chains listed below, sequenced in a study of cytomegalovirus exposure and HLA in healthy donors. The method was immunoSEQ multiplex PCR; TCRdb's version includes in-frame clones alone and lacks a portion of them. The profile shows about 200,000 clones, over 65% of them singletons. The sample taken for sequencing was PBMCs. These receptor sequences come from a woman under 30 in good health and CMV-seronegative.

The chain couples TRBV6-1 to TRBJ1-1; no firm D call. The V gene's germline CDR1 is MNHNS and CDR2 SASEGT. This CDR3 has 15 residues. Between the trimmed V and J ends, which lost 2 bases and 0 bases, there was a span of 10 bases. The CDR3 region has the DNA TGTGCCAGCAGTGAAATGGGGATAGTGAACACTGAAGCTTTCTTT. It specifies CASSEMGIVNTEAFF.

This chain links TRBV6-5 with TRBJ1-1; TRBD1 is a possible D gene (5 bases). Germline assignment: CDR1 MNHEY and CDR2 SVGAGI. This CDR3 has 15 amino acids. With 6 bases removed from V and 1 base from J, the gap between germline ends came to 15 bases. CDR3 amino acids: CASRSPGLANTEAFF. CDR3 nucleotides: TGTGCCAGCAGGAGCCCAGGGCTGGCGAACACTGAAGCTTTCTTT.

To note about this clone: The sample has other DNA sequences that encode this CDR3 too. V is TRBV30 and J is TRBJ2-3; possible D gene TRBD2, 6 bases. The germline V gene has CDR1 GTSNPN and CDR2 SVGIG (reference sequence). The CDR3 runs to 15 residues. The V end was cut by 0 bases, the J end by 3 bases, with 13 bases between. This chain's CDR3 is CAWSVLAGRTDTQYF. CDR3 nucleotides: TGTGCCTGGAGTGTACTGGCAGGGAGGACAGATACGCAGTATTTT.

The chain combines TRBV28 with TRBJ1-2; 10 bases are shared with TRBD1. V trimming: 4 bases; J trimming: 8 bases; junction bases outside the gene matches: 10. The CDR3 spans 15 residues. The V gene's germline CDR1 is MDHEN and CDR2 SYDVKM. The CDR3 loop is CASSSTRQGAVGYTF. The CDR3 DNA is TGTGCCAGCAGTTCGACCCGACAGGGGGCGGTCGGCTACACCTTC.

This rearrangement joins TRBV5-1 to TRBJ1-4, with D tentatively TRBD1 (5 bases). V dropped 4 bases and J dropped 6 bases, with 13 bases sitting between them. CDR3 length equals 14 residues. Per the germline V gene, CDR1 is SGHRS and CDR2 is YFSETQ. CDR3 in DNA: TGCGCCAGCAGCCCCCAGGGCGATTATGAAAAACTGTTTTTT. This codes for CASSPQGDYEKLFF.

This clone has a single count. The V gene is TRBV7-9, the J gene TRBJ2-1, with D hard to call. In germline, CDR1 is SEHNR, CDR2 FQNEAQ (reference sequence). V lost 4 bases and J lost 6, with 10 bases in between. This CDR3 has 13 amino acids. The CDR3 reads CASSSGSGNEQFF. The CDR3 region has the DNA TGTGCCAGCAGCTCAGGATCCGGCAATGAGCAGTTCTTC.

This rearrangement joins TRBV6-1 to TRBJ1-4, with 8 nucleotides matching TRBD1. The CDR3 has 15 amino acids. Germline assignment: CDR1 MNHNS and CDR2 SASEGT. V shed 6 bases, J shed 7 bases, and the junction held 10 bases outside the gene matches. In DNA form, the CDR3 reads TGTGCCAGCAGACTCCAGGGGGCGCTTAGTGAAAAACTGTTTTTT. Protein sequence: CASRLQGALSEKLFF.

This chain connects TRBV10-1 to TRBJ1-6; D ambiguous. The ends were cut back, 0 bases at V and 7 bases at J, with 7 bases in the middle. The CDR3 covers 14 residues. Germline V gene sequence: CDR1 WNHNN, CDR2 SYGVQD (reference sequence). CDR3 sequence: CASSESTGNSPLHF. The CDR3 DNA follows: TGCGCCAGCAGTGAGTCAACCGGCAATTCACCCCTCCACTTT.

About this clone itself: A junction boundary mismatches the germline segment, possibly from a read error. This chain connects TRBV15 to TRBJ1-6; 9 nucleotides agree with TRBD1. The CDR3 is made up of 15 amino acids. The germline V gene has CDR1 LNHNV and CDR2 YYDKDF (reference sequence). The CDR3 nucleotides are TGTGCCACCAGCAATGGGGACAGGGATAAATCACCCCTCCACTTT. Translating gives CATSNGDRDKSPLHF.

The rearrangement links TRBV2 to TRBJ2-3; TRBD1 aligns across 7 bases. The CDR3 runs 14 residues. Germline V gene data show CDR1 as SNHLY and CDR2 as FYNNEI. The junction had 4 bases not matched to a gene; V was cut back by 6 bases and J by 1 base. The CDR3 here is CASRAGTGTDTQYF. CDR3 coding DNA: TGTGCCAGCAGGGCCGGGACAGGCACAGATACGCAGTATTTT.

The chain employs TRBV5-1 and TRBJ1-1, with D uncertain. This CDR3 has 14 residues. Trimming shortened V by 1 base and J by 1 base, and 8 bases separated the two germline ends. Germline V CDR1 and CDR2: SGHRS, YFSETQ. As DNA, the CDR3 is TGCGCCAGCAGCTTGTATGGGAGGAACACTGAAGCTTTCTTT. This gives the protein CASSLYGRNTEAFF.

This clone showed up just a few times. CDR3 nucleotide sequence: TGTGCCTGGGGGGGGACTGGCAATCAGCCCCAGCATTTT. This gives the protein CAWGGTGNQPQHF. The V gene is TRBV30, the J gene TRBJ1-5, with a possible D match to TRBD1 (5 bases). This CDR3 spans 13 amino acids. The V gene lost 5 bases and the J gene lost 2 bases, with 10 bases spanning the gap. CDR1 and CDR2 from the germline V gene are GTSNPN and SVGIG (reference sequence). The full variable domain, its missing parts supplied by reference TRBV30 and TRBJ1-5, is SQTIHQWPATLVQPVGSPLSLECTVEGTSNPNLYWYRQAAGRGLQLLFYSVGIGQISSEVPQNLSASRPQDRQFILSSKKLLLSDSGFYLCAWGGTGNQPQHFGDGTRLSIL.

This clone was detected once. This chain links TRBV2 with TRBJ2-1, with 14 bases that match TRBD2. Looked up from germline, CDR1 is SNHLY and CDR2 is FYNNEI. J gave up 1 base and V 6 bases, and 8 bases lay outside the gene matches. The CDR3 runs to 18 residues. CDR3 residues: CASRGTSGSGGSYNEQFF. The DNA of the CDR3 is TGTGCCAGCAGGGGGACTAGCGGGAGTGGCGGGTCCTACAATGAGCAGTTCTTC. The full variable domain, rest sourced from reference TRBV2 and TRBJ2-1, is EPEVTQTPSHQVTQMGQEVILRCVPISNHLYFYWYRQILGQKVEFLVSFYNNEISEKSEIFDDQFSVERPDGSNFTLKIRSTKLEDSAMYFCASRGTSGSGGSYNEQFFGPGTRLTVL.

This clone was counted a few times. The V and J genes are TRBV5-4 and TRBJ2-1, with D maybe TRBD2 (7 bases). The CDR3 covers 15 residues. V was trimmed by 4 bases and J by 4 bases, leaving 15 bases between them. Germline loops: CDR1 SGHNT, CDR2 YYREEE (reference sequence). This CDR3 is CASSARGTMYNEQFF. CDR3 DNA: TGTGCCAGCAGCGCGCGGGGGACAATGTACAATGAGCAGTTCTTC.

This clone was seen a few times. CDR3 nucleotide sequence: TGTGCCAGCAGCCGAGGACAGGCCGACATCTATGGCTACACCTTC. Encoded protein: CASSRGQADIYGYTF. The chain couples TRBV7-9 to TRBJ1-2; 7 positions match TRBD1. Germline trimming cut 5 bases from V and 4 bases from J; bases unmatched to any gene: 10. Germline CDR1 is SEHNR and CDR2 is FQNEAQ (reference sequence). This CDR3 is built from 15 residues.

The gene calls are TRBV18 and TRBJ2-7, with D perhaps TRBD2 (6 bases). The germline V gene encodes CDR1 KGHSH and CDR2 LQKENI. Between the trimmed V and J ends, which lost 4 bases and 6 bases, there was a span of 13 bases. The CDR3 extends over 13 amino acids. The CDR3 bases are TGTGCCAGCTCACTTATCGGGAGTAGCGAGCAGTACTTC. Amino acid sequence: CASSLIGSSEQYF.

V gene TRBV6-6 combines with J gene TRBJ2-2, with D uncertain. The CDR3 extends over 15 amino acids. With 5 bases removed from V and 0 bases from J, the gap between germline ends came to 10 bases. Germline V lookup: CDR1 MNHNY, CDR2 SVGAGI (reference sequence). The CDR3 is CASSPLEPNTGELFF. The CDR3 DNA reads as TGTGCCAGCAGTCCGCTGGAACCGAACACCGGGGAGCTGTTTTTT.

In its sample, this clone was seen once. The chain combines TRBV10-3 with TRBJ2-7, with TRBD2 matching over 8 bases. Germline CDR1 reads ENHRY; CDR2 reads SYGVKD. J gave up 0 bases and V 0 bases, and 4 bases lay outside the gene matches. The CDR3 runs 16 residues. CDR3 in DNA: TGTGCCATCAGTGAGTCTGAGCGGGGGAGCTCCTACGAGCAGTACTTC. Translation: CAISESERGSSYEQYF.